This T cell receptor beta chain was observed in a study of cytomegalovirus exposure and HLA in healthy donors. A multiplex PCR was run with 60 Vbeta primers and 13 Jbeta primers. Profiled with immunoSEQ multiplex PCR; TCRdb holds only in-frame clones, not every one. The sample has over 150,000 clones, 80% seen once. Overall study results and limits: Further analysis, carried out later, found HLA-associated TCR beta chains more clonally expanded than equally common other chains.

Germline-derived CDR1 and CDR2 are SGHDT and YYEEEE. The CDR3 has 16 amino acids. Unmatched junction bases numbered 5, after V lost 0 bases and J lost 10 bases. Comments on this clone: Its target is not known.

This rearrangement joins TRBV5-6 to TRBJ2-1; 15 nucleotides agree with TRBD2. This clonotype was obtained from a man aged 25 to 40 in good health and CMV-seronegative. Material for sequencing was PBMCs. CDR3 protein: CASSLAPGLAGGEQFF. The CDR3 DNA reads TGTGCCAGCAGCTTGGCTCCGGGACTAGCGGGAGGAGAGCAGTTCTTC.